This T cell receptor (beta chain) was captured in a study of patients and donors after allogeneic stem cell transplantation. The CDR3 is 16 amino acids. With 8 bases removed from V and 1 base from J, the gap between germline ends came to 18 bases. Germline-derived CDR1 and CDR2 are SGHVS and FNYEAQ. This clonotype was seen a few times. TCRdb re-analysed the RT-PCR reads in MiXCR, keeping a single row per CDR3 protein. Of some 960,000 distinct CDR3 sequences in the sample, around 17% were seen once. This chain uses TRBV7-6 with TRBJ2-1; weak D call: TRBD2 (6 bases). The sequence was collected from a human donor who was either an allogeneic HSCT recipient or a stem cell or donor lymphocyte infusion donor (not recorded which). It is not recorded whose cells these are; they may come from a transplant donor. Sequences were obtained from blood, either unsorted or a sorted T cell fraction (not recorded which). In DNA, the CDR3 is TGTGCCAGCGGCCCAGCCGGGACTGGATCCTACAATGAGCAGTTCTTC. Protein: CASGPAGTGSYNEQFF.